This T cell receptor beta chain was captured by sequencing in a study of T cell repertoires in cytomegalovirus infection (dated by TCRdb to about 2019). Study-level background: The peptide stimulations were aimed at well-studied HLA-B-restricted epitopes as well as recently identified HLA-C-restricted CMV epitopes, whose presentation resists viral immunomodulation. The HLA type of each donor mattered for the analysis, because public TCR beta signatures pointed to carriage of CMV infection along with the matching HLA type. Broad study findings and their caveats: Cumulative frequency of public TCR beta family members discriminated carriers of CMV infection plus the relevant HLA type in this cohort and an independent 352-donor cohort. The ex vivo response was dominated by HLA-C-restricted CMV-specific TCR beta clonotypes, and the single most frequent clonotype in two of eight donors was supplied by these HLA-C-restricted clonotypes.

This specimen's treatment or condition label, interpreted: in vitro stimulation with specific CMV peptide epitopes to enrich CMV-specific T cells. This clonotype was detected a few times. Which antigen it targets is not known. Within one base of it there is no much larger clone, and no base qualities were kept. Instrument used: Illumina HiSeq 1500. In TCRdb, the public reads were trimmed at Q25 with fastp and aligned with MiXCR, with productive beta chains retained. Each entry is one CDR3 protein sequence, shown with its most common DNA and genes. Across this sample there are 250,000 to 400,000 distinct CDR3 sequences, with 25% seen only once. Of the sample, roughly 14% falls within the top ten clones. The germline V gene sets CDR1 to MDHEN and CDR2 to SYDVKM. The junction shows trimming of 2 bases on V and 2 bases on J, plus 9 bases between the germline ends. The CDR3 numbers 14 residues from cysteine through phenylalanine. This entry keeps only the CDR3 DNA: 42 bases, framed from base 1.

Specimen: cultured PBMCs, collected from culture after CMV antigen stimulation. The receptor comes from a human donor in good health (CMV status not recorded). Some clones in this sample may be carry-over from other donors' samples. Here the chain combines TRBV28 and TRBJ2-5; the D gene is possibly TRBD1, with 6 bases matching. The DNA sequence is TGTGCCAGCAGTTTAGGGACACCTCAAGAGACCCAGTACTTC. Translated, this gives CASSLGTPQETQYF. When the CDR3 is completed using the reference TRBV28 and TRBJ2-5 genes on either side, the full variable domain is DVKVTQSSRYLVKRTGEKVFLECVQDMDHENMFWYRQDPGLGLRLIYFSYDVKMKEKGDIPEGYSVSREKKERFSLILESASTNQTSMYLCASSLGTPQETQYFGPGTRLLVL.